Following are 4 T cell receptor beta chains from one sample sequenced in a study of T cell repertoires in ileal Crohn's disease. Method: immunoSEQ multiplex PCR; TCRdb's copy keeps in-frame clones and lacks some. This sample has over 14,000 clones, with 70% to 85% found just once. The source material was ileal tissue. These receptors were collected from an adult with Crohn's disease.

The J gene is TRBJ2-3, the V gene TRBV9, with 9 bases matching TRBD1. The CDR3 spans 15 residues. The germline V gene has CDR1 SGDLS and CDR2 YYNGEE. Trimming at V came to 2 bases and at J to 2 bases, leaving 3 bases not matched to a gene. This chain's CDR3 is CASSVRDRDTDTQYF. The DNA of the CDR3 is TGTGCCAGCAGCGTCCGGGACAGGGACACAGATACGCAGTATTTT.

The CDR3 sequence is CASRGTNQETQYF. Written as DNA, the CDR3 is TGTGCCAGCAGAGGGACAAACCAAGAGACCCAGTACTTC. The chain recombines TRBV5-4 with TRBJ2-5, with D possibly being TRBD1 (6 bases). Looked up from germline, CDR1 is SGHNT and CDR2 is YYREEE (reference sequence). The CDR3 loop spans 13 amino acids. V lost 5 bases to trimming and J lost 0 bases, with 8 bases between them.

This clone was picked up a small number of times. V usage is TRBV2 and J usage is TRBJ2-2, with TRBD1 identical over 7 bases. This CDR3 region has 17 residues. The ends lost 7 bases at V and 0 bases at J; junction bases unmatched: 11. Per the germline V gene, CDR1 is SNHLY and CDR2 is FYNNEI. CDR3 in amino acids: CASTALYRGPNTGELFF. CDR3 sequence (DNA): TGTGCCAGCACTGCCCTCTACAGGGGTCCGAACACCGGGGAGCTGTTTTTT. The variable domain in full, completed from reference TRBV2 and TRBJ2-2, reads EPEVTQTPSHQVTQMGQEVILRCVPISNHLYFYWYRQILGQKVEFLVSFYNNEISEKSEIFDDQFSVERPDGSNFTLKIRSTKLEDSAMYFCASTALYRGPNTGELFFGEGSRLTVL.

CDR3 sequence: CASSVSPEGYQPQHF. CDR3 coding DNA: TGTGCCAGCAGCGTAAGCCCTGAGGGATATCAGCCCCAGCATTTT. The chain recombines TRBV9 with TRBJ1-5; no firm D call. Germline V gene data show CDR1 as SGDLS and CDR2 as YYNGEE. The CDR3 is 15 residues long. V dropped 1 base and J dropped 5 bases, with 13 bases sitting between them.